The T cell receptor beta chain described here comes from a study of blood T cell repertoires in COVID-19. The overall study: Acute-phase and convalescent COVID-19 samples originated in the United States, Italy and Spain. In each case, the material was cDNA or gDNA derived from T cells, B-cell-depleted T cells, or PBMCs.

Authors' data handling: Cell counts per sample came from amplifying reference gene primers. The protocol was immunoSEQ multiplex PCR, while the TCRdb copy is restricted to in-frame clones and leaves out a portion. V and J calls and clone size come straight from that table; D and trimming were deduced from the DNA. The sample lists around 180,000 clones, 88% occurring once. The V segment lost 6 bases and the J segment 6 bases; nucleotides outside the gene matches: 12. CDR1 and CDR2 from the germline V gene are MNHEY and SMNVEV (reference sequence). There are 17 residues in the CDR3. The sequenced sample consisted of peripheral blood. The gene calls are TRBV27 and TRBJ2-2; TRBD2 matches at 11 bases. The TCR originated in a man in his sixties with acute or convalescent COVID-19. In nucleotides, the CDR3 is TGTGCCAGCAGCCATCTAGCGGGGGGCACCGTCGCCGGGGAGCTGTTTTTT. Translating gives CASSHLAGGTVAGELFF.